The clone carrying this T cell receptor (beta chain) occurred a few times. Its specificity is not known. The treatment here: roughly 18 received Ad26.COV2.S at low or high dose, single or two shots; 5 received placebo; per-sample allocation not given. The study sampled participants on day 63 after the first vaccine or placebo injection. This sample is drawn from a study of Ad26.COV2.S vaccination and SARS-CoV-2 variants. Study summary: Enrolled in COV1001, the donor was in the Ad26.COV2.S trial arm, which received the vaccine. Ad26.COV2.S was injected intramuscularly once or twice, 56 days apart.

Points from the study as a whole: Participants given vaccine showed non-spike TCR breadth similar to that of placebo recipients.

The table came from immunoSEQ multiplex PCR; TCRdb's copy has only in-frame clones and leaves some out. The sample shows around 400,000 clones, under 90% of them seen only once. The germline V gene has CDR1 SGDLS and CDR2 YYNGEE. The V gene lost 0 bases and the J gene lost 1 base, with 5 bases spanning the gap. The CDR3 runs 13 residues. V and J are TRBV9 and TRBJ2-7; D gene uncertain. The receptor comes from a person aged 18 to 65 who received the Ad26.COV2.S COVID-19 vaccine or a placebo. The specimen was peripheral blood, collected in a trial of Ad26.COV2.S vaccine versus placebo. CDR3 sequence (DNA): TGTGCCAGCAGCGTAGAAAGTTCCTACGAGCAGTACTTC. Amino acid sequence: CASSVESSYEQYF.